The 30 T cell receptor beta chains below all came from one sample that was sequenced in a study of PD-1 blockade in classical Hodgkin lymphoma. All patients relapsed after autologous stem cell transplantation, and brentuximab vedotin exposure varied. The data were produced by immunoSEQ multiplex PCR, yet TCRdb's version contains in-frame clones alone and is incomplete. The sample holds about 24,000 clones, approximately 69% seen once. The sample here was peripheral blood mononuclear cells (PBMCs), taken at baseline. Receptor source: a human donor with classical Hodgkin lymphoma.

The chain joins TRBV6-5 to TRBJ1-1; D ambiguous. The V end lost 0 bases, the J end lost 1 base, and 9 bases lay between the germline ends. There are 15 residues in the CDR3. CDR1 and CDR2 (germline): MNHEY, SVGAGI. CDR3 amino acids: CASSYSGLWNTEAFF. CDR3 nucleotides: TGTGCCAGCAGTTACTCTGGGCTGTGGAACACTGAAGCTTTCTTT.

The chain is built from TRBV7-9 and TRBJ2-2; TRBD1 matches at 7 bases. V gave up 4 bases and J gave up 8 bases; unmatched junction bases: 7. Germline V CDR1 and CDR2: SEHNR, FQNEAQ (reference sequence). The CDR3 length is 14 residues. The CDR3 protein is CASSYTGAGGELFF. The CDR3, as DNA: TGTGCCAGCAGCTACACAGGGGCCGGGGGGGAGCTGTTTTTT.

This clone was counted only a few times. This chain links TRBV28 with TRBJ1-2, with 10 nucleotides matching TRBD1. Germline loops: CDR1 MDHEN, CDR2 SYDVKM. The CDR3 sequence is 16 residues long. The ends lost 7 bases at V and 4 bases at J; junction bases unmatched: 12. In nucleotides, the CDR3 is TGTGCCAGCACCCGGGGACAGGGGTTAATTTCCTATGGCTACACCTTC. It encodes CASTRGQGLISYGYTF.

The chain links TRBV9 to TRBJ2-7, with TRBD1 identical over 8 bases. Germline lookup yields CDR1 SGDLS and CDR2 YYNGEE. The CDR3 is 15 amino acids. With 4 bases clipped from V and 2 bases from J, the junction kept 8 bases outside the gene matches. CDR3 nucleotides: TGTGCCAGCAGCCCGACAGGGGCTCTCACCTACGAGCAGTACTTC. Translation: CASSPTGALTYEQYF.

This rearrangement joins TRBV27 to TRBJ2-7; no clear D gene. The CDR3 covers 13 residues. The germline V and J ends were trimmed by 2 bases and 3 bases, with 8 bases remaining between them. Germline V gives CDR1 MNHEY, CDR2 SMNVEV (reference sequence). CDR3 region: CASSLGLGYEQYF. In DNA form, the CDR3 reads TGTGCCAGCAGTTTAGGGCTCGGCTACGAGCAGTACTTC.

This clone has a single count. The chain employs TRBV7-8 and TRBJ2-2; D possibly corresponds to TRBD2 (5 bases). Germline V gives CDR1 SGHVS, CDR2 FQNEAQ. This CDR3 comprises 13 residues. V was cut by 4 bases and J by 7 bases, with 10 bases left in between. The chain's CDR3 is CASSSHSVGELFF. The CDR3 DNA sequence: TGTGCCAGCAGCTCCCATAGCGTCGGGGAGCTGTTTTTT.

The chain combines TRBV2 with TRBJ2-1, with no clear D. Per germline, CDR1 SNHLY and CDR2 FYNNEI. This CDR3 is 11 amino acids long. V gave up 1 base and J gave up 9 bases, with 4 bases separating them. The CDR3 DNA sequence: TGTGCCAGCAGTGAAGATTTTGAGCAGTTCTTC. Encoded protein: CASSEDFEQFF.

V and J are TRBV30 and TRBJ1-5; D gene ambiguous. V was pared by 3 bases and J by 5 bases, with 11 bases between. CDR1 is GTSNPN and CDR2 is SVGIG in the germline V gene (reference sequence). There are 13 residues in the CDR3. The CDR3 nucleotides are TGTGCCTGGAGCGCCGGACTGGATCAGCCCCAGCATTTT. Protein: CAWSAGLDQPQHF.

The chain has TRBV4-1 and TRBJ2-1; TRBD2 agrees at 11 bases. CDR3 size: 15 residues. With 5 bases clipped from V and 8 bases from J, the junction kept 8 bases outside the gene matches. Germline loops: CDR1 MGHRA, CDR2 YSYEKL. CDR3 in DNA: TGCGCCAGCAGCTCGATAGCGGGGGGGCTCGATGAGCAGTTCTTC. Amino acids: CASSSIAGGLDEQFF.

This sequence joins TRBV7-9 and TRBJ2-3; 8 bases line up with TRBD2. The CDR3 has 16 amino acids. The V and J ends lost 7 bases and 4 bases, in that order; junction bases with no gene match: 13. Per the germline V gene, CDR1 is SEHNR and CDR2 is FQNEAQ (reference sequence). As DNA, the CDR3 is TGTGCCAGCACCCCCCCGGCGGGGGGAAGGGCAGATACGCAGTATTTT. Translated, it gives CASTPPAGGRADTQYF.

The V call is TRBV13, the J call TRBJ1-2; D may be TRBD1 (5 bases). V gave up 3 bases and J gave up 8 bases, with 13 bases separating them. CDR3 size: 13 residues. CDR1 and CDR2 (germline): PRHDT, FYEKMQ (reference sequence). CDR3: CASSLGNGGGYTF. In DNA, the CDR3 is TGTGCCAGCAGCTTGGGAAACGGGGGAGGCTACACCTTC. Complete variable domain (other parts from reference TRBV13 and TRBJ1-2): AAGVIQSPRHLIKEKRETATLKCYPIPRHDTVYWYQQGPGQDPQFLISFYEKMQSDKGSIPDRFSAQQFSDYHSELNMSSLELGDSALYFCASSLGNGGGYTFGSGTRLTVV.

The CDR3 coding sequence is TGTGCCAGCAGCTTAGAACCTAGCGGAGACAAGCAGTTCTTC. This encodes CASSLEPSGDKQFF. V gene TRBV7-6 combines with J gene TRBJ2-1; 7 bases map to TRBD2. Germline CDR1 reads SGHVS; CDR2 reads FNYEAQ. The CDR3 is made up of 14 amino acids. The V and J ends lost 1 base and 11 bases, in that order; junction bases with no gene match: 8.

This clone is judged medium-sized (0.01 to 0.1%). The V and J genes are TRBV19 and TRBJ2-1; TRBD1 agrees at 10 bases. V shed 5 bases, J shed 8 bases, and the junction held 12 bases outside the gene matches. The germline V gene encodes CDR1 LNHDA and CDR2 SQIVND (reference sequence). The CDR3 runs 16 residues. The CDR3 loop is CASSQGQGPPRDEQFF. The CDR3 DNA reads TGTGCCAGTAGTCAGGGACAGGGGCCACCTCGGGATGAGCAGTTCTTC.

The V call is TRBV7-6, the J call TRBJ1-3; no definite D call. V was clipped by 5 bases and J by 1 base, with 15 bases between them. Germline CDR1 SGHVS, CDR2 FNYEAQ. The CDR3 covers 16 residues. The CDR3 DNA is TGTGCCAGCAGCCCGACGGTCGAGTGGTCTGGAAACACCATATATTTT. This sequence encodes CASSPTVEWSGNTIYF.

The chain's CDR3 is CASSQDSGGAFNEQFF. As DNA, the CDR3 is TGCGCCAGCAGCCAAGATTCCGGGGGGGCTTTCAATGAGCAGTTCTTC. The chain has TRBV4-3 and TRBJ2-1; the match to TRBD2 covers 8 bases. The V and J ends lost 0 bases and 6 bases, in that order; junction bases with no gene match: 7. Germline-derived CDR1 and CDR2 are LGHNA and YSLEER. CDR3 length: 16 residues.

The gene calls are TRBV19 and TRBJ2-1; TRBD2 agrees at 7 bases. V trimming: 6 bases; J trimming: 10 bases; junction bases outside the gene matches: 18. CDR1 and CDR2 from the germline V gene are LNHDA and SQIVND (reference sequence). This CDR3 is 16 amino acids long. The CDR3 DNA sequence: TGTGCCAGTAGGCCCAGGGAGGGGCCCGCGTATTTGGAGCAGTTCTTC. It specifies CASRPREGPAYLEQFF.

CDR3 sequence: CASAVGGRGQETQYF. The DNA of the CDR3 is TGTGCTAGTGCCGTCGGGGGGAGGGGCCAAGAGACCCAGTACTTC. The gene calls are TRBV12-5 and TRBJ2-5; TRBD2 matches at 7 bases. Germline V gene lookup returns CDR1 LGHNT and CDR2 FRNRAP. J was trimmed by 1 base and V by 7 bases; bases with no gene match: 9. The CDR3 spans 15 residues. Together with reference TRBV12-5 and TRBJ2-5, the CDR3 gives the full variable domain: DARVTQTPRHKVTEMGQEVTMRCQPILGHNTVFWYRQTMMQGLELLAYFRNRAPLDDSGMPKDRFSAEMPDATLATLKIQPSEPRDSAVYFCASAVGGRGQETQYFGPGTRLLVL.

This chain links TRBV7-9 with TRBJ1-1; a weak D match, TRBD1 (6 bases). This CDR3 has 13 amino acids. V was pared by 0 bases and J by 5 bases, with 7 bases between. Germline CDR1 SEHNR, CDR2 FQNEAQ (reference sequence). The CDR3: CASSLAQGTEAFF. CDR3 nucleotide sequence: TGTGCCAGCAGCTTAGCCCAGGGGACTGAAGCTTTCTTT.

The V call is TRBV5-4, the J call TRBJ2-2; no definite D call. Germline loops: CDR1 SGHNT, CDR2 YYREEE (reference sequence). This CDR3 is 15 amino acids long. Trimming took off 4 bases at V and 6 bases at J, with 16 bases between the two ends. In DNA, the CDR3 is TGTGCCAGCAGCCGAAGCGCCCACTCGGCCGGGGAGCTGTTTTTT. As protein: CASSRSAHSAGELFF.

The table lists this clone with a few counts. CDR3 sequence reads: CASSLDPGDSPLHF. CDR3 nucleotide sequence: TGTGCCAGCAGCTTAGATCCAGGGGATTCACCCCTCCACTTT. The chain carries TRBV11-2 and TRBJ1-6; possibly TRBD1 for D (6 bases). From germline, CDR1 is SGHAT and CDR2 FQNNGV. Trimming took off 0 bases at V and 8 bases at J, with 8 bases between the two ends. CDR3 length equals 14 residues. Together with reference TRBV11-2 and TRBJ1-6, the CDR3 gives the full variable domain: EAGVAQSPRYKIIEKRQSVAFWCNPISGHATLYWYQQILGQGPKLLIQFQNNGVVDDSQLPKDRFSAERLKGVDSTLKIQPAKLEDSAVYLCASSLDPGDSPLHFGNGTRLTVT.

The chain couples TRBV4-1 to TRBJ1-2, with D hard to call. Deletions cut 0 bases from V and 0 bases from J, with 11 bases between. The germline V gene encodes CDR1 MGHRA and CDR2 YSYEKL. The CDR3 contains 16 residues. The DNA of the CDR3 is TGCGCCAGCAGCCAAGACGCAACCTACTCTAACTATGGCTACACCTTC. Protein: CASSQDATYSNYGYTF.

This clone was seen a handful of times. CDR3 sequence: CASSIRQGVGEQYF. CDR3 DNA sequence: TGTGCCAGTAGTATCCGACAGGGTGTCGGCGAGCAGTACTTC. V is TRBV19 and J is TRBJ2-7, with 7 nucleotides matching TRBD1. The CDR3 consists of 14 residues. Losses at the gene ends were 3 bases for V and 6 bases for J; bases not matched to a gene: 8. Germline loops: CDR1 LNHDA, CDR2 SQIVND (reference sequence).

To note about this clone: This sample also contains other DNA sequences that code for the same CDR3. The rearrangement links TRBV27 to TRBJ2-3; 9 positions match TRBD1. This CDR3 region has 19 residues. V shed 4 bases, J shed 0 bases, and the junction held 14 bases outside the gene matches. Germline V CDR1 and CDR2: MNHEY, SMNVEV (reference sequence). In DNA, the CDR3 is TGTGCCAGCAGTTCAGGGACAGGGATAGTGGGAGCCAGCACAGATACGCAGTATTTT. Its translation is CASSSGTGIVGASTDTQYF.

This sequence joins TRBV7-8 and TRBJ1-4, with 9 bases fitting TRBD1. CDR1 is SGHVS, CDR2 FQNEAQ, per germline. V lost 7 bases and J lost 1; bases outside the gene matches: 7. The CDR3 extends over 16 amino acids. This CDR3 reads CASTETGGITNEKLFF. The CDR3 DNA is TGTGCCAGCACCGAGACAGGGGGAATAACTAATGAAAAACTGTTTTTT.

V is TRBV5-4 and J is TRBJ1-4, with a tentative D call TRBD1 (5 bases). Germline values: CDR1 SGHNT, CDR2 YYREEE (reference sequence). The germline V and J ends were trimmed by 2 bases and 8 bases, with 13 bases remaining between them. This CDR3 region has 14 residues. In DNA, the CDR3 is TGTGCCAGCAGCTTACAAGGGGTGAACGAAAAACTGTTTTTT. Translation gives CASSLQGVNEKLFF.

V and J are TRBV4-2 and TRBJ2-7, with TRBD2 matching over 10 bases. The ends lost 0 bases at V and 7 bases at J; junction bases unmatched: 12. Germline-derived CDR1 and CDR2 are LGHNA and YNFKEQ. The CDR3 covers 17 residues. CDR3 residues: CASSQELSGGALGEQYF. CDR3 nucleotide sequence: TGTGCCAGCAGCCAAGAACTAAGCGGGGGGGCCTTGGGTGAGCAGTACTTC.

The chain combines TRBV7-6 with TRBJ2-2; D gene ambiguous. Germline V gives CDR1 SGHVS, CDR2 FNYEAQ. CDR3 length equals 14 residues. Trimming shortened V by 5 bases and J by 8 bases, and 15 bases separated the two germline ends. CDR3: CASSLPLGPGELFF. In nucleotides, the CDR3 is TGTGCCAGCAGCCTGCCCTTGGGCCCGGGGGAGCTGTTTTTT.

V gene TRBV25-1 combines with J gene TRBJ1-2; unclear D gene. The CDR3 covers 10 residues. V gave up 4 bases and J gave up 7 bases, with 4 bases separating them. CDR1 and CDR2 (germline): MGHDK, SYGVNS. The CDR3 region is CASSGAGYTF. The DNA of the CDR3 is TGTGCCAGCAGTGGGGCTGGCTACACCTTC.

This rearrangement joins TRBV23-1 to TRBJ2-1, with D perhaps assigned TRBD1 or TRBD2 (5 bases each). TRBV23-1 is sorted into the ORF group, with uncertain function. This CDR3 is built from 13 residues. Trimming took off 6 bases at V and 6 bases at J, with 12 bases between the two ends. CDR3 sequence: CASRLGPLNEQFF. CDR3 sequence (DNA): TGCGCCAGCAGACTGGGACCTCTCAATGAGCAGTTCTTC.

J is TRBJ1-6 and V is TRBV5-1, with D maybe TRBD1 (5 bases). Trimming removed 1 base from V and 8 bases from J, with 13 bases in between. Germline V lookup: CDR1 SGHRS, CDR2 YFSETQ. There are 15 residues in the CDR3. The chain's CDR3 is CASSLSGVGDSPLHF. CDR3 sequence (DNA): TGCGCCAGCAGCTTGTCGGGGGTCGGGGATTCACCCCTCCACTTT.